The clone carrying this TCR beta chain was seen more than once but under ten times. Its antigen is unidentified. For every subset, genomic DNA was evenly distributed across several immunoSEQ plates. Profiling relied on immunoSEQ multiplex PCR, and the TCRdb table lists in-frame clones only, not all of them. The data show 400,000 to 550,000 clones, with 79% seen just once and less than 15% held by the top ten. Donors included only healthy HIV-negative adults lacking recent acute infections or vaccinations. The data derive from a study of shared clonotypes between healthy human individuals. Regarding the study as a whole: Sampling was confined to blood; repertoires within tissues likely differ.

Trimming cost V 1 base and J 0 bases, with 1 base left between them. The CDR3 contains 13 residues. From germline, CDR1 is SGHTA and CDR2 FQGNSA. The sequenced sample was PBMCs. The clonotype originates from a middle-aged woman in good health. Some clones in this sample may be carry-over from other donors' samples. V gene TRBV7-2 combines with J gene TRBJ1-5; D call uncertain. CDR3 sequence (DNA): TGTGCCAGCAGCTTAGTTAGCAATCAGCCCCAGCATTTT. It encodes CASSLVSNQPQHF.